A selection of T cell receptor beta chains follows, all from one sample in a study of PD-L1 blockade in urothelial cancer. Produced via immunoSEQ multiplex PCR; TCRdb's table is partial and in-frame only. The sample records about 95,000 clones, around 89% being singletons. Sequences were derived from PBMCs, sampled around atezolizumab (anti-PD-L1) treatment. The receptor set was obtained from a man aged 55-75 years with urothelial cancer. Each CDR3 is given with its conserved first and last residue. D genes are given only for firm matches. Clone size, where shown, is once, few, many, or a class for clones that have expanded.

>few|TRBJ2-5|TRBV2|15|TRBD2
CASGRLAGYQETQYF
TGTGCCAGCGGTCGACTAGCGGGGTACCAAGAGACCCAGTACTTC
>-|TRBJ2-5|TRBV7-2|16|-
CASSLAPAGSTETQYF
TGTGCCAGCAGCTTAGCGCCGGCAGGTAGTACGGAGACCCAGTACTTC
>-|TRBJ1-1|TRBV25-1|15|TRBD1
CASSPWDRGNTEAFF
TGTGCCAGCAGTCCGTGGGACAGGGGGAACACTGAAGCTTTCTTT
>-|TRBJ2-7|TRBV12-2|18|-
CASRFALGGTSVCYEQYF
TGTGCAAGTCGCTTCGCCCTCGGGGGGACTAGCGTTTGCTACGAGCAGTACTTC
>-|TRBJ2-2|TRBV11-2|17|-
CASSLTGLPFSTGELFF
TGTGCCAGCAGCTTAACAGGATTACCCTTTTCCACCGGGGAGCTGTTTTTT
>-|TRBJ2-7|TRBV6-5|15|TRBD1
CASRTDRDQTYEQYF
TGTGCCAGCAGAACCGACAGGGATCAAACCTACGAGCAGTACTTC
>once|TRBJ2-7|TRBV7-9|18|TRBD2
CASSAGDGLAGGFYEQYF
TGTGCCAGCAGCGCAGGGGATGGACTAGCGGGAGGGTTCTACGAGCAGTACTTC
>-|TRBJ2-2|TRBV5-4|16|-
CASSRSTTTVSGELFF
TGTGCCAGCAGCAGATCGACTACAACAGTATCCGGGGAGCTGTTTTTT
>-|TRBJ2-7|TRBV28|15|-
CASSLIWAGAYEQYF
TGTGCCAGCAGTCTAATTTGGGCAGGTGCGTACGAGCAGTACTTC
>-|TRBJ2-2|TRBV7-2|15|-
CASSFLSSNTGELFF
TGTGCCAGCAGCTTTTTGAGCTCGAACACCGGGGAGCTGTTTTTT
>-|TRBJ2-3|TRBV10-1|13|-
CASTRDLTDTQYF
TGCGCCAGCACCCGGGATCTCACAGATACGCAGTATTTT
>-|TRBJ1-2|TRBV9|15|TRBD1
CASSVATGVNYGYTF
TGTGCCAGCAGCGTAGCCACAGGGGTTAACTATGGCTACACCTTC
>-|TRBJ2-7|TRBV11-2|15|-
CASSLSDRGTYEQYF
TGTGCCAGCAGCCTATCCGATAGGGGAACCTACGAGCAGTACTTC
>once|TRBJ2-7|TRBV19|12|TRBD1
CASSTRTGEQYF
TGTGCCAGTAGTACCCGGACAGGAGAGCAGTACTTC
>-|TRBJ2-1|TRBV4-2|15|TRBD2
CASSQDLLADNEQFF
TGTGCCAGCAGCCAAGATCTACTAGCGGACAATGAGCAGTTCTTC
>-|TRBJ2-5|TRBV10-2|14|-
CASSEGSGGETQYF
TGCGCCAGCAGCGAAGGGAGTGGCGGAGAGACCCAGTACTTC
>once|TRBJ2-7|TRBV6-6|12|-
CASSYMGGEQYF
TGTGCCAGCAGTTATATGGGGGGAGAGCAGTACTTC
>once|TRBJ2-3|TRBV5-6|14|-
CASSIRGLTDTQYF
TGTGCCAGCAGCATTCGCGGGCTTACAGATACGCAGTATTTT
>few|TRBJ1-4|TRBV15|14|-
CATSRRATNEKLFF
TGTGCCACCAGCAGGCGCGCAACTAATGAAAAACTGTTTTTT
>-|TRBJ2-1|TRBV7-8|17|TRBD2
CASSLVASGGSYNEQFF
TGTGCCAGCAGCTTAGTAGCTAGCGGAGGCTCCTACAATGAGCAGTTCTTC
>few|TRBJ2-2|TRBV2|15|TRBD1
CASSGRDRLTGELFF
TGTGCCAGCAGTGGACGGGACAGACTAACCGGGGAGCTGTTTTTT
>-|TRBJ2-7|TRBV5-5|13|-
CASSLERFYEQYF
TGTGCCAGCAGCTTGGAGCGGTTCTACGAGCAGTACTTC
>once|TRBJ2-5|TRBV6-1|16|TRBD2
CASSARRLAGQETQYF
TGTGCCAGCAGTGCAAGAAGACTAGCGGGTCAAGAGACCCAGTACTTC
>-|TRBJ2-1|TRBV30|14|-
CAWSRSVSYNEQFF
TGTGCCTGGAGTCGGAGTGTCTCCTACAATGAGCAGTTCTTC
>-|TRBJ2-7|TRBV5-1|14|-
CASSLARGADEQYF
TGCGCCAGCAGCTTGGCTCGGGGAGCCGACGAGCAGTACTTC
>-|TRBJ1-1|TRBV4-1|16|-
CASSQDWADLNTEAFF
TGCGCCAGCAGCCAAGACTGGGCAGACCTTAACACTGAAGCTTTCTTT
>once|TRBJ1-5|TRBV9|14|TRBD1
CASSRDSNNQPQHF
TGTGCCAGCAGCCGGGACAGTAACAATCAGCCCCAGCATTTT
>-|TRBJ2-3|TRBV7-6|17|TRBD2
CASSLGNWRGGTDTQYF
TGTGCCAGCAGCTTAGGGAATTGGCGGGGGGGCACAGATACGCAGTATTTT
>-|TRBJ1-6|TRBV19|12|-
CASRQQNSPLHF
TGTGCCAGTAGACAACAGAATTCACCCCTCCACTTT
>-|TRBJ1-2|TRBV20-1|11|-
CSARDPDRSTF
TGCAGTGCTAGAGATCCTGACAGGTCTACCTTC
>-|TRBJ2-7|TRBV5-1|15|TRBD1
CASSLSGQGVDEQYF
TGCGCCAGCAGTCTGTCGGGACAGGGGGTTGACGAGCAGTACTTC
>few|TRBJ2-1|TRBV19|11|-
CATETRDIWVF
TGTGCCACTGAGACACGGGACATATGGGTCTTC
>-|TRBJ2-3|TRBV5-1|14|-
CASRLAPGTDTQYF
TGCGCCAGCAGGTTGGCCCCAGGGACAGATACGCAGTATTTT
>-|TRBJ2-5|TRBV7-2|14|-
CASSLGLVSETQYF
TGTGCCAGCAGCTTAGGACTAGTCTCGGAGACCCAGTACTTC
>few|TRBJ1-6|TRBV2|13|-
CASSGEVGSPLHF
TGTGCCAGCAGTGGGGAGGTTGGTTCACCCCTCCACTTT
>-|TRBJ2-7|TRBV6-1|15|TRBD2
CASSGTGGGNYEQYF
TGTGCCAGCAGTGGAACCGGGGGAGGGAACTACGAGCAGTACTTC
>once|TRBJ2-1|TRBV18|18|TRBD2
CASSPVSLTSGGAGGQFF
TGTGCCAGCTCACCAGTTTCCCTGACTAGCGGGGGGGCTGGTGGGCAGTTCTTC
>-|TRBJ1-5|TRBV15|15|-
CATSRDPRGNQPQHF
TGTGCCACCAGCAGAGATCCCCGGGGGAATCAGCCCCAGCATTTT
>-|TRBJ2-3|TRBV23-1|15|-
CASRLRVDCTDTQYF
TGCGCCAGCAGACTCAGGGTTGATTGCACAGATACGCAGTATTTT
>once|TRBJ1-1|TRBV9|13|-
CASSETVNTEAFF
TGTGCCAGCAGCGAAACGGTGAACACTGAAGCTTTCTTT
>-|TRBJ1-6|TRBV30|15|-
CAWSPSAQGGSPLHF
TGTGCCTGGTCCCCCTCGGCTCAGGGAGGCTCACCCCTCCACTTT
>-|TRBJ2-1|TRBV15|15|TRBD2
CATSTRLAGGVEQFF
TGTGCCACCAGCACCCGACTAGCGGGTGGGGTTGAGCAGTTCTTC
>few|TRBJ1-1|TRBV18|12|-
CASSPGGSKAFF
TGTGCCAGCTCACCAGGCGGAAGTAAGGCTTTCTTT
>-|TRBJ2-1|TRBV5-4|14|-
CASSSRSEDNEQFF
TGTGCCAGCAGTTCCCGGTCAGAGGACAATGAGCAGTTCTTC
>-|TRBJ2-4|TRBV27|13|-
CASRQGAKNIQYF
TGTGCCAGCCGGCAGGGGGCCAAAAACATTCAGTACTTC
>-|TRBJ2-7|TRBV4-2|14|-
CASSLGGRTYEQYF
TGTGCCAGCAGCCTCGGCGGCAGAACCTACGAGCAGTACTTC
>-|TRBJ2-2|TRBV7-3|16|TRBD1
CASSTSRTGGTGELFF
TGTGCCAGCAGTACATCGCGGACAGGGGGGACCGGGGAGCTGTTTTTT
>-|TRBJ2-1|TRBV7-3|16|-
CASSLIGGAGLNEQFF
TGTGCCAGCAGCTTAATCGGAGGGGCAGGGTTGAATGAGCAGTTCTTC
>-|TRBJ2-2|TRBV6-4|15|-
CASRPGRANTGELFF
TGTGCCAGCAGGCCCGGCAGGGCGAACACCGGGGAGCTGTTTTTT
>-|TRBJ1-4|TRBV11-2|15|-
CASSPRAAYNEKLFF
TGTGCCAGCAGCCCGCGAGCCGCTTATAATGAAAAACTGTTTTTT
>-|TRBJ2-1|TRBV9|15|TRBD1
CASSVGQGADNEQFF
TGTGCCAGCAGCGTGGGACAGGGGGCTGACAATGAGCAGTTCTTC
>-|TRBJ2-7|TRBV5-4|14|TRBD1
CASSLGQGLHEQYF
TGTGCCAGCAGCTTGGGACAGGGTCTCCACGAGCAGTACTTC
>few|TRBJ1-2|TRBV2|12|-
CASGRGNYGYTF
TGTGCCAGCGGCCGGGGGAACTATGGCTACACCTTC